Listed here are 14 T cell receptor beta chains from one sample, sequenced in a study of blood T cell repertoires in COVID-19. TCRdb's table, derived via immunoSEQ multiplex PCR, lists solely in-frame clones and lacks some. Of about 190,000 clones in the sample, roughly nine tenths were seen once. The sample consisted of peripheral blood. Receptor source: a man aged 30 to 39 with acute or convalescent COVID-19.

This chain links TRBV24-1 with TRBJ1-5; D is unclear. Germline V gene data show CDR1 as KGHDR and CDR2 as SFDVKD. V lost 3 bases and J 7 bases, leaving 15 bases between the germline ends. There are 15 residues in the CDR3. For the CDR3, the DNA is TGTGCCACCAGTGATCCCCGGCGGCCCGGGCAGCCCCAGCATTTT. The encoded protein is CATSDPRRPGQPQHF.

The genes are TRBV11-2 and TRBJ2-2; 7 nucleotides line up with TRBD2. The CDR3 is made up of 16 amino acids. J was trimmed by 3 bases and V by 5 bases; bases with no gene match: 9. Germline V gene sequence: CDR1 SGHAT, CDR2 FQNNGV. The CDR3, as DNA: TGTGCCAGCAGCCGGAGTATTAGCGGGTACACCGGGGAGCTGTTTTTT. It codes for CASSRSISGYTGELFF.

The chain recombines TRBV4-1 with TRBJ2-7; no clear D. The germline CDR1 and CDR2 sequences are MGHRA and YSYEKL. This CDR3 has 11 residues. The V and J ends lost 1 base and 9 bases respectively, with 7 bases between them. The CDR3 loop reads CASSQGHRQYF. The CDR3 DNA sequence: TGCGCCAGCAGCCAAGGGCACAGGCAGTACTTC.

This chain uses TRBV24-1 with TRBJ2-3; D might be TRBD2 (6 bases). The CDR3 consists of 16 residues. CDR1 and CDR2 (germline): KGHDR, SFDVKD. The ends were cut back, 5 bases at V and 3 bases at J, with 17 bases in the middle. DNA of the CDR3: TGTGCCACCAGTGCCCGACCGGGACTGATGACAGATACGCAGTATTTT. It codes for CATSARPGLMTDTQYF.

V is TRBV5-1 and J is TRBJ1-3; a possible D gene is TRBD1 (5 bases). Trimming took off 1 base at V and 7 bases at J, with 15 bases between the two ends. In germline, CDR1 is SGHRS, CDR2 YFSETQ. The CDR3 runs to 15 residues. The CDR3 DNA reads TGCGCCAGCAGCTTGACAGGAGAATCCGGGAACACCATATATTTT. Its translation: CASSLTGESGNTIYF.

The chain couples TRBV10-3 to TRBJ1-5; no reliable D call. The CDR3 spans 12 residues. The V and J ends lost 11 bases and 5 bases respectively, with 13 bases between them. Germline-derived CDR1 and CDR2 are ENHRY and SYGVKD. CDR3 sequence: CASSGAYQPQHF. As DNA, the CDR3 is TGTGCCTCCTCTGGAGCATATCAGCCCCAGCATTTT.

This chain uses TRBV10-1 with TRBJ2-3, with TRBD1 identical over 9 bases. Germline-derived CDR1 and CDR2 are WNHNN and SYGVQD (reference sequence). The CDR3 has 16 residues. Unmatched junction bases numbered 6, after V lost 1 base and J lost 4 bases. CDR3 DNA sequence: TGCGCCAGCAGTGAGTGGGGACAGGGATTTCCAGATACGCAGTATTTT. Its translation is CASSEWGQGFPDTQYF.

A remark on this clone: Other DNA sequences of this sample code for an identical CDR3. The chain combines TRBV7-9 with TRBJ1-2, with a tentative D call TRBD1 (6 bases). The V gene lost 6 bases and the J gene lost 5 bases, with 10 bases spanning the gap. The germline CDR1 and CDR2 sequences are SEHNR and FQNEAQ (reference sequence). The CDR3 totals 12 residues. CDR3 region: CASRSTGYGYTF. In DNA, the CDR3 is TGTGCCAGCAGGTCCACAGGGTATGGCTACACCTTC.

This clone was seen a handful of times. The genes are TRBV7-2 and TRBJ1-2; D gene uncertain. The germline gives CDR1 SGHTA, CDR2 FQGNSA. Between the trimmed V and J ends, which lost 2 bases and 5 bases, there was a span of 12 bases. The CDR3 has 14 residues. The CDR3: CASSLSSEVYGYTF. Written as DNA, the CDR3 is TGTGCCAGCAGCTTATCTTCGGAGGTGTATGGCTACACCTTC.

This clone is a singleton in its sample. The chain is built from TRBV19 and TRBJ2-5; unclear D gene. The V gene lost 6 bases and the J gene lost 3 bases, with 5 bases spanning the gap. Germline V gives CDR1 LNHDA, CDR2 SQIVND (reference sequence). The CDR3 loop spans 11 amino acids. The CDR3 region has the DNA TGTGCCAGTAGGAGAAAAGAGACCCAGTACTTC. This translates into CASRRKETQYF. Complete variable domain (other parts from reference TRBV19 and TRBJ2-5): DGGITQSPKYLFRKEGQNVTLSCEQNLNHDAMYWYRQDPGQGLRLIYYSQIVNDFQKGDIAEGYSVSREKKESFPLTVTSAQKNPTAFYLCASRRKETQYFGPGTRLLVL.

The rearrangement links TRBV10-1 to TRBJ2-3, with 9 positions matching TRBD2. The junction had 8 bases not matched to a gene; V was cut back by 3 bases and J by 7 bases. The CDR3 is 15 residues long. CDR1 is WNHNN, CDR2 SYGVQD, per germline (reference sequence). The DNA of the CDR3 is TGCGCCAGCAGTGATAGCGGGAGAGACCCAAATACGCAGTATTTT. Translating gives CASSDSGRDPNTQYF.

In DNA, the CDR3 is TGTGCCAGTAGAATGGGGCCGGCCTTATATGGCTACACCTTC. It translates to CASRMGPALYGYTF. The J gene is TRBJ1-2, the V gene TRBV19, with D perhaps matching TRBD1 (5 bases). This CDR3 has 14 amino acids. V dropped 6 bases and J dropped 5 bases, with 16 bases sitting between them. From germline, CDR1 is LNHDA and CDR2 SQIVND (reference sequence).

This clone is a singleton in its sample. This CDR3 is CASSAGPNQPQHF. The CDR3 coding sequence is TGTGCCAGCTCGGCAGGGCCTAATCAGCCCCAGCATTTT. This chain uses TRBV6-5 with TRBJ1-5, with a tentative D call TRBD1 (5 bases). Trimming took off 8 bases at V and 4 bases at J, with 12 bases between the two ends. The CDR3 is 13 residues long. CDR1 is MNHEY and CDR2 is SVGAGI in the germline V gene.

This chain uses TRBV28 with TRBJ2-1; 7 nucleotides match TRBD1. V dropped 3 bases and J dropped 9; count of bases not matched to a gene: 11. In germline, CDR1 is MDHEN, CDR2 SYDVKM. The CDR3 has 15 residues. CDR3 nucleotide sequence: TGTGCCAGCAGTTTTATTGGGACAGAGAATGGTGAGCAGTTCTTC. Residues: CASSFIGTENGEQFF.